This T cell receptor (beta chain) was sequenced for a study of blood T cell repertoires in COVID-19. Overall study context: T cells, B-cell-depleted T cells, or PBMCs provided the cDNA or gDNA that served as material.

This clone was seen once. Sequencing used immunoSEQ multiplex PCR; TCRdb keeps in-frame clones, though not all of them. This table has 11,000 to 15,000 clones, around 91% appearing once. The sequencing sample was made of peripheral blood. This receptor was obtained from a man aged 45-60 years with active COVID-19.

CDR3: CASRNRQILTGNTIYF. As DNA, the CDR3 is TGTGCCAGTAGAAATCGACAGATCTTGACTGGAAACACCATATATTTT. The chain has TRBV19 and TRBJ1-3; the D gene is possibly TRBD1 (5 bases). The CDR3 extends over 16 amino acids. V lost 6 bases and J 2 bases, leaving 17 bases between the germline ends. Per germline, CDR1 LNHDA and CDR2 SQIVND (reference sequence).